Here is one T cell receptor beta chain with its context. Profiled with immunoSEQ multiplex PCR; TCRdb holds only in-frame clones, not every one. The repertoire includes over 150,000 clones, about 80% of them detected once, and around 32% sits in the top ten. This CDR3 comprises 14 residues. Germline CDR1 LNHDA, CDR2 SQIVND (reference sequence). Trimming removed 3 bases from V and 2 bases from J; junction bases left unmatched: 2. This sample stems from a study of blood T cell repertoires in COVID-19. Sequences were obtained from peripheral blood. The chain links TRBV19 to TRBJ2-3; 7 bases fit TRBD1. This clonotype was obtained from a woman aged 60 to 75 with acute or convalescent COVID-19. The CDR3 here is CASSMDRTTDTQYF. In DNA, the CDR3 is TGTGCCAGTAGTATGGACAGGACCACAGATACGCAGTATTTT. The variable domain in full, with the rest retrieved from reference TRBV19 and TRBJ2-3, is DGGITQSPKYLFRKEGQNVTLSCEQNLNHDAMYWYRQDPGQGLRLIYYSQIVNDFQKGDIAEGYSVSREKKESFPLTVTSAQKNPTAFYLCASSMDRTTDTQYFGPGTRLTVL.